A selection of T cell receptor beta chains follows, all from one sample in a study of T cells in Graves' hyperthyroidism and ophthalmopathy. TCRdb re-derived calls from the multiplex PCR reads in MiXCR, one entry per CDR3 protein. Among hundreds of thousands of distinct CDR3 sequences, 45% were seen once, and the ten largest hold approximately 6.8%. Sequencing used peripheral blood or thyroid tissue (not recorded which). The receptor source for this set is an adult man with Graves' disease, either hyperthyroidism or ophthalmopathy (not recorded which). Both conserved end residues are part of each CDR3. A D gene is named only where the DNA matches it firmly. A clone size is listed for some rows: how often the clone was seen (once, few, many), or a class if it is expanded.

TRBD2	TRBV29-1	few	TRBJ2-2	CSVEEGREGSGELFF	TGCAGCGTTGAAGAGGGGAGGGAAGGGTCCGGGGAGCTGTTTTTT
-	TRBV15	many	TRBJ1-3	CATSWHLAGNTIYF	TGTGCCACCAGTTGGCACTTGGCTGGAAACACCATATATTTT
TRBD2	TRBV7-6	-	TRBJ2-2	CASSLGLAGSTGELFF	TGTGCTAGCAGCTTAGGGCTAGCGGGCAGCACCGGGGAGCTGTTTTTT
-	TRBV24-1	-	TRBJ1-5	CASSRRTPQGFQPQHF	TGTGCCAGCAGTAGGAGGACCCCCCAGGGTTTTCAGCCCCAGCATTTT
TRBD1	TRBV2	-	TRBJ1-2	CASSARFGQGDPNYGYTF	TGTGCCAGCAGTGCTAGGTTTGGACAGGGGGACCCGAACTATGGCTACACCTTC
-	TRBV7-9	many	TRBJ2-2	CASSLGQSNTGELFF	TGTGCCAGCAGTCTCGGACAGTCGAACACCGGGGAGCTGTTTTTT
TRBD2	TRBV14	-	TRBJ2-2	CASRGTSGRHEQFF	TGTGCCAGCAGGGGGACTAGCGGGAGGCATGAGCAGTTTTTT
TRBD1	TRBV7-9	-	TRBJ2-5	CASSFRDREETQYF	TGTGCCAGCAGCTTCCGGGACAGGGAAGAGACCCAGTACTTC
TRBD2	TRBV10-3	-	TRBJ2-7	CASSSRPGGSSYEQYF	TGTGCCAGCAGTTCCCGACCCGGCGGGAGCTCCTACGAGCAGTACTTC
TRBD1	TRBV10-3	-	TRBJ1-3	CAILGQGIYGYTIYF	TGTGCCATCCTGGGACAGGGAATCTATGGCTACACCATATATTTT
TRBD2	TRBV20-1	-	TRBJ2-7	CSARDQREAHYEQYF	TGCAGTGCTAGAGACCAGCGGGAGGCACACTACGAGCAGTACTTC
-	TRBV29-1	-	TRBJ1-3	CSVPPMNTIYF	TGCAGCGTCCCCCCTATGAACACCATATATTTT
-	TRBV7-3	many	TRBJ1-6	CASSLTAPGNSPLHF	TGTGCCAGCAGCTTAACGGCCCCTGGGAATTCACCCCTCCACTTT
-	TRBV2	-	TRBJ1-5	CASSVGLRNQPQHF	TGTGCCAGCAGTGTAGGGTTGCGCAATCAGCCCCAGCATTTT
-	TRBV29-1	-	TRBJ1-2	CSVEGRAGGYTF	TGCAGCGTTGAAGGCAGGGCTGGCGGCTACACCTTC
-	TRBV7-9	-	TRBJ1-5	CASSLSVSQGGNQPQHF	TGTGCCAGCAGCTTATCTGTATCTCAGGGCGGCAATCAGCCCCAGCATTTT
-	TRBV15	many	TRBJ1-4	CATSSGAGYANEKLFF	TGTGCCACCAGCAGCGGGGCAGGGTACGCTAATGAAAAACTGTTTTTT
-	TRBV6-5	-	TRBJ1-4	CASSSFGGNEKLFF	TGTGCCAGCAGTAGCTTCGGGGGCAATGAAAAACTGTTTTTT
-	TRBV24-1	-	TRBJ1-5	CATPGQAKQPQHF	TGTGCCACCCCGGGGCAGGCGAAACAGCCCCAGCATTTT
-	TRBV19	-	TRBJ1-1	CASGIGGGYTEASF	TGTGCCAGTGGTATAGGTGGGGGTTACACTGAAGCTTCCTTT
TRBD1	TRBV15	-	TRBJ1-3	CATSSSWTGGESGNTIYF	TGTGCCACCAGCAGTTCGTGGACAGGGGGCGAATCTGGAAACACCATATATTTT
-	TRBV11-1	-	TRBJ1-1	CASSLYHGAEAFF	TGTGCCAGCAGCTTGTATCACGGTGCTGAAGCTTTCTTT
-	TRBV6-5	few	TRBJ1-2	CASSYSTAGGYTF	TGTGCCAGCAGTTACTCGACGGCGGGTGGCTACACCTTC
-	TRBV20-1	-	TRBJ1-5	CSARDPRNNQPQHF	TGCAGTGCTAGAGATCCCAGAAACAATCAGCCCCAGCATTTT